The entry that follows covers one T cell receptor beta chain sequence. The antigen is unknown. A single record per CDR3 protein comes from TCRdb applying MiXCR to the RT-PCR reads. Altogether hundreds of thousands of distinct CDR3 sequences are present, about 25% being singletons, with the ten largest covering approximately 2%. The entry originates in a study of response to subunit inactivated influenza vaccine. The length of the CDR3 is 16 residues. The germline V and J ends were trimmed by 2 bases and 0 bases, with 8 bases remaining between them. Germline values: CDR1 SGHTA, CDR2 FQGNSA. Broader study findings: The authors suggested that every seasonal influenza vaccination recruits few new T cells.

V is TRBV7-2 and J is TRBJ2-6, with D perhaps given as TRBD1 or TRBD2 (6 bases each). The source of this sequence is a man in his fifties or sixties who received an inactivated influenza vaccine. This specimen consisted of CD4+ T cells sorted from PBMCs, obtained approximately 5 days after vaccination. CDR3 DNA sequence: TGTGCCAGCAGCTTAAGGGGGGCCTCTGGGGCCAACGTCCTGACTTTC. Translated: CASSLRGASGANVLTF.